The next 5 T cell receptor beta chains were all read from a single sample in a study of T cells in women clearing cervical HPV infection. Here immunoSEQ multiplex PCR was the method, and the copy in TCRdb shows in-frame clones only, minus some. Its clone listing holds fewer than 25,000 clones. The specimen sequenced was blood buffy coat. Source of these receptors: a woman aged 18 to 69 with a cervical HPV16 infection that either progressed to CIN3+ or cleared (not recorded which).

The covered CDR3 bases are TGTGCCAGTACCCACCGCAGGAACACTGAA. Translated, it gives CASTHRRNTE. The CDR3, in full, reads CASTHRRNTEAFF. V usage is TRBV19 and J usage is TRBJ1-1; D is unresolved. The observed sequence ends 3 residues before the CDR3 terminus, with the missing tail filled in from the germline J gene. The CDR3 runs to 13 residues. Germline-derived CDR1 and CDR2 are LNHDA and SQIVND (reference sequence). V was cut by 7 bases and J by 1 base, with 10 bases left in between.

Points on this clone: The read gets to within 3 residues of the CDR3 end, and the germline J gene fills in the rest. This chain connects TRBV5-1 to TRBJ2-3; 16 nucleotides agree with TRBD2. The CDR3 runs to 17 residues. Germline lookup yields CDR1 SGHRS and CDR2 YFSETQ. Losses at the gene ends were 0 bases for V and 5 bases for J; bases not matched to a gene: 3. CDR3 bases read: TGCGCCAGCAGCTTGGAGGGACTAGCGGGAGGGTTAGATACG. Its translation is CASSLEGLAGGLDT. The whole CDR3 is CASSLEGLAGGLDTQYF.

With respect to this clone: Read sequence stops 3 residues before the CDR3 end, and the germline J gene provides the missing end. The V call is TRBV5-6, the J call TRBJ1-2; 7 nucleotides align to TRBD1. The germline V gene encodes CDR1 SGHDT and CDR2 YYEEEE. Trimming at V came to 0 bases and at J to 6 bases, leaving 5 bases not matched to a gene. The CDR3 spans 14 residues. CDR3 protein: CASSLGAGGNGYTF. The covered CDR3 bases are TGTGCCAGCAGCTTGGGAGCAGGGGGTAATGGC.

In regard to this clone: The read ends 3 residues before the CDR3 terminus; that terminus is restored from the germline J gene. The chain is built from TRBV4-2 and TRBJ1-4; D gene ambiguous. The CDR3 spans 13 residues. V was cut by 8 bases and J by 0 bases, with 7 bases left in between. Germline CDR1 LGHNA, CDR2 YNFKEQ. Incomplete CDR3 DNA: TGTGCCAGCGGCGGGGCAACTAATGAAAAA. Translation: CASGGATNEK. The CDR3 as a whole reads CASGGATNEKLFF.

Measured by frequency, this clone is medium-sized (0.01 to 0.1%). The CDR3 is CSVVVGGRETQYF. The CDR3 bases that were read are TGCAGCGTTGTCGTGGGGGGGCGAGAGACC. The rearrangement joins TRBV29-1 to TRBJ2-5; possible D gene TRBD2, 7 bases. The read ends 3 residues before the CDR3 terminus; that terminus is restored from the germline J gene. V lost 4 bases to trimming and J lost 4 bases, with 13 bases between them. Germline V gene sequence: CDR1 SQVTM, CDR2 ANQGSEA. This CDR3 has 13 residues.